These 27 T cell receptor beta chains came from one sample sequenced in a study of T cell repertoires in cytomegalovirus infection. No antigen has been identified for these receptors. TCRdb called the reads again in MiXCR, with one record for every CDR3 protein. In the table there are roughly 310,000 distinct CDR3 sequences, roughly 28% of which are singletons. The specimen was cultured PBMCs, collected from culture after CMV antigen stimulation. These receptor sequences come from a human donor in good health (CMV status not recorded). Some clones in this sample may be carry-over from other donors' samples.

In its sample, this clonotype was seen a few times. The gene calls are TRBV7-9 and TRBJ1-3, with 10 bases matching TRBD1. There are 18 residues in the CDR3. V gave up 3 bases and J gave up 0 bases; unmatched junction bases: 8. The germline V gene encodes CDR1 SEHNR and CDR2 FQNEAQ (reference sequence). The CDR3 region is CASSLTGGAGASGNTIYF. The DNA for the CDR3 is TGTGCCAGCAGCTTGACAGGGGGCGCAGGGGCCTCTGGAAACACCATATATTTT.

There are many counts of this clonotype. The CDR3: CASSRAGAATDTQYF. The CDR3 DNA follows: TGTGCCAGCAGCCGAGCGGGGGCCGCCACAGATACGCAGTATTTT. The chain uses TRBV7-3 and TRBJ2-3; 8 bases are a match to TRBD2. Germline lookup yields CDR1 SGHTA and CDR2 FQGTGA. V trimming: 5 bases; J trimming: 2 bases; junction bases outside the gene matches: 6. The length of the CDR3 is 15 residues. The variable domain in full, with the rest retrieved from reference TRBV7-3 and TRBJ2-3, is GAGVSQTPSNKVTEKGKYVELRCDPISGHTALYWYRQSLGQGPEFLIYFQGTGAADDSGLPNDRFFAVRPEGSVSTLKIQRTERGDSAVYLCASSRAGAATDTQYFGPGTRLTVL.

The chain is built from TRBV7-8 and TRBJ1-3, with D possibly being TRBD1 (5 bases). The CDR3 loop spans 15 amino acids. CDR1 SGHVS and CDR2 FQNEAQ come from the germline V gene. V lost 0 bases to trimming and J lost 5 bases, with 11 bases between them. In nucleotides, the CDR3 is TGTGCCAGCAGCTTAGCGCTGGCAGGGAGAAACACCATATATTTT. Translated, it gives CASSLALAGRNTIYF.

This clonotype has only a few counts. CDR3 in amino acids: CASSLLGQGGNIQYF. The DNA of the CDR3 is TGTGCCAGCAGCCTCCTTGGACAGGGAGGAAACATTCAGTACTTC. This sequence joins TRBV11-1 and TRBJ2-4; 8 bases fit TRBD1. This CDR3 region has 15 residues. Germline-derived CDR1 and CDR2 are SGHAT and FQDESV (reference sequence). The V segment lost 5 bases and the J segment 6 bases; nucleotides outside the gene matches: 9.

The genes are TRBV11-2 and TRBJ1-4, with 7 positions matching TRBD1. Germline V gene data show CDR1 as SGHAT and CDR2 as FQNNGV. V shed 0 bases, J shed 7 bases, and the junction held 2 bases outside the gene matches. This CDR3 spans 14 amino acids. The CDR3 spells CASSLDRGTEKLFF. CDR3 bases: TGTGCCAGCAGCTTAGACAGGGGGACTGAAAAACTGTTTTTT. Drawing the rest from reference TRBV11-2 and TRBJ1-4, the complete variable domain is EAGVAQSPRYKIIEKRQSVAFWCNPISGHATLYWYQQILGQGPKLLIQFQNNGVVDDSQLPKDRFSAERLKGVDSTLKIQPAKLEDSAVYLCASSLDRGTEKLFFGSGTQLSVL.

This sequence joins TRBV6-1 and TRBJ1-1, with D perhaps matching TRBD1 (5 bases). This CDR3 has 16 residues. Germline CDR1 MNHNS, CDR2 SASEGT. The V gene lost 2 bases and the J gene lost 0 bases, with 13 bases spanning the gap. The CDR3 spells CASSEFGGGMNTEAFF. The DNA for the CDR3 is TGTGCCAGCAGTGAATTCGGCGGGGGAATGAACACTGAAGCTTTCTTT.

This clonotype was counted a single time. This chain connects TRBV4-2 to TRBJ2-3; TRBD2 matches 9 bases. The germline V gene encodes CDR1 LGHNA and CDR2 YNFKEQ. V dropped 1 base and J dropped 8; count of bases not matched to a gene: 7. The CDR3 contains 15 residues. The CDR3 loop is CASSQVRREGGTQYF. CDR3 DNA: TGTGCCAGCAGCCAAGTCCGGCGGGAGGGTGGTACGCAGTATTTT.

This clonotype was counted a few times. This chain joins TRBV5-1 and TRBJ1-2, with D possibly matching TRBD1 (5 bases). V was cut by 1 base and J by 6 bases, with 13 bases left in between. Germline assignment: CDR1 SGHRS and CDR2 YFSETQ. This CDR3 is built from 14 residues. The chain's CDR3 is CASSLTGGLNGYTF. The CDR3 DNA sequence: TGCGCCAGCAGCTTGACGGGGGGACTAAATGGCTACACCTTC.

In this sample, this clonotype turned up a few times. The chain joins TRBV7-9 to TRBJ2-3; possibly TRBD1 for D (5 bases). Deletions cut 5 bases from V and 2 bases from J, with 14 bases between. CDR1 and CDR2 (germline): SEHNR, FQNEAQ (reference sequence). The length of the CDR3 is 15 residues. The DNA for the CDR3 is TGTGCCAGCAGCAAGACAGTGGCCAACACAGATACGCAGTATTTT. This translates into CASSKTVANTDTQYF.

This clonotype was seen a few times. V gene TRBV2 combines with J gene TRBJ1-4; a possible D gene is TRBD1 (6 bases). V lost 8 bases to trimming and J lost 7 bases, with 14 bases between them. Germline lookup yields CDR1 SNHLY and CDR2 FYNNEI. The CDR3 is made up of 13 amino acids. This chain's CDR3 is CASEWAGAEKLFF. As DNA, the CDR3 is TGTGCCAGCGAATGGGCAGGGGCTGAAAAACTGTTTTTT.

In this sample, this clonotype turned up a few times. V gene TRBV2 combines with J gene TRBJ1-5; D call uncertain. Trimming took off 7 bases at V and 6 bases at J, with 19 bases between the two ends. In germline, CDR1 is SNHLY, CDR2 FYNNEI. This CDR3 region has 15 residues. CDR3 loop: CASTVEASGGQPQHF. The CDR3 DNA reads TGTGCCAGCACCGTGGAGGCCTCGGGTGGTCAGCCCCAGCATTTT.

Here the CDR3 reads CASTSRGVWTIDEQYF. For the CDR3, the DNA is TGTGCCAGCACGTCCAGGGGCGTGTGGACTATCGACGAGCAGTACTTC. V usage is TRBV12-3 or TRBV12-4 and J usage is TRBJ2-7; D assignment may be TRBD1 or TRBD2 (6 bases each). V was cut by 7 bases and J by 5 bases, with 24 bases left in between. The CDR3 covers 16 residues.

The chain has TRBV20-1 and TRBJ1-2; possibly TRBD1 for D (5 bases). V lost 8 bases to trimming and J lost 7 bases, with 26 bases between them. The CDR3 covers 15 residues. The germline V gene has CDR1 DFQATT and CDR2 SNEGSKA (reference sequence). CDR3: CSIEPGLGFEGGYTF. In nucleotides, the CDR3 is TGCAGTATCGAACCGGGACTCGGATTTGAGGGTGGCTACACCTTC.

The chain couples TRBV6-6 to TRBJ1-1, with 8 positions matching TRBD1. The CDR3 is made up of 14 amino acids. Looked up from germline, CDR1 is MNHNY and CDR2 is SVGAGI (reference sequence). Trimming removed 2 bases from V and 3 bases from J; junction bases left unmatched: 2. The CDR3 DNA reads as TGTGCCAGCAGTTACCAGGGGGCGGACACTGAAGCTTTCTTT. Amino acids: CASSYQGADTEAFF.

This rearrangement joins TRBV4-1 to TRBJ1-5; 7 bases agree with TRBD1. The germline V gene has CDR1 MGHRA and CDR2 YSYEKL. V lost 8 bases, J lost 2 bases, and 12 bases stayed unmatched. There are 16 residues in the CDR3. This CDR3 reads CASRGQGVAGNQPQHF. CDR3 nucleotide sequence: TGCGCCAGCCGGGGGCAGGGGGTCGCTGGCAATCAGCCCCAGCATTTT.

V and J are TRBV7-3 and TRBJ1-1, with 7 bases that match TRBD1. The trim removed 4 bases at V and 4 bases at J, leaving 3 bases unmatched. Germline CDR1 is SGHTA and CDR2 is FQGTGA. This CDR3 comprises 13 residues. The CDR3 DNA reads as TGTGCCAGCAGCTCTGACAGGGCCACTGAAGCTTTCTTT. Translated: CASSSDRATEAFF.

The sample holds a few counts of this clonotype. J is TRBJ2-1 and V is TRBV19; 7 bases match TRBD1. Per the germline V gene, CDR1 is LNHDA and CDR2 is SQIVND (reference sequence). The J segment lost 5 bases and the V segment lost 6 bases, leaving 13 bases of the junction unmatched. The CDR3 is 16 amino acids. CDR3 coding DNA: TGTGCCAGTAGGAGCCGAAGCAGGGGGAGACACAATGAGCAGTTCTTC. It codes for CASRSRSRGRHNEQFF.

This clonotype was found a few times. This sequence joins TRBV20-1 and TRBJ2-7; D ambiguous. Trimming pared 5 bases from V and 3 bases from J, leaving 14 bases between. The V gene's germline CDR1 is DFQATT and CDR2 SNEGSKA (reference sequence). The CDR3 covers 13 residues. Here the CDR3 DNA reads TGCAGTGCTCGCGGACGAAAAATCTACGAGCAGTACTTC. Its protein product is CSARGRKIYEQYF.

The chain uses TRBV11-2 and TRBJ1-1, with D unresolved. This CDR3 spans 14 amino acids. The germline gives CDR1 SGHAT, CDR2 FQNNGV. Trimming stripped 2 bases from V and 0 bases from J, with 7 bases between. DNA of the CDR3: TGTGCCAGCAGCTTACAGATCTTGAACACTGAAGCTTTCTTT. It codes for CASSLQILNTEAFF.

This chain uses TRBV7-9 with TRBJ1-1; the D gene is possibly TRBD1 (6 bases). This CDR3 has 15 amino acids. V was shortened by 0 bases and J by 5 bases, with 13 bases between the two germline ends. Germline assignment: CDR1 SEHNR and CDR2 FQNEAQ (reference sequence). CDR3 amino acids: CASSLASGAGTEAFF. CDR3 DNA: TGTGCCAGCAGCTTAGCCTCAGGGGCAGGGACTGAAGCTTTCTTT.

The V call is TRBV20-1, the J call TRBJ1-5; weak D call: TRBD1 (6 bases). This CDR3 comprises 16 residues. Germline values: CDR1 DFQATT, CDR2 SNEGSKA (reference sequence). V was cut by 7 bases and J by 0 bases, with 19 bases left in between. The CDR3 DNA reads as TGCAGTGTTGTACCCTGGACAGACTATAGCAATCAGCCCCAGCATTTT. The encoded protein is CSVVPWTDYSNQPQHF.

The chain joins TRBV7-3 to TRBJ2-5, with 9 bases matching TRBD2. CDR3 length equals 13 residues. V was pared by 3 bases and J by 5 bases, with 1 base of the junction left unmatched. Germline V gene data show CDR1 as SGHTA and CDR2 as FQGTGA. This CDR3 reads CASSFGTSETQYF. The CDR3 nucleotides are TGTGCCAGCAGCTTCGGGACTAGCGAGACCCAGTACTTC.

This rearrangement joins TRBV7-4 to TRBJ1-4; 9 bases line up with TRBD1. This CDR3 has 16 residues. Germline CDR1 and CDR2: SGHVT and SQSDAQ. Trimming took 5 bases from V and 6 from J; bases not matched to a gene: 10. The CDR3 DNA reads as TGTGCCAGCAGCAGGGCTCCGGGACAGGGTCATGAAAAACTGTTTTTT. It specifies CASSRAPGQGHEKLFF.

This clonotype was counted a few times. The chain links TRBV27 to TRBJ2-5, with 7 bases aligning to TRBD1. Germline V gene sequence: CDR1 MNHEY, CDR2 SMNVEV (reference sequence). V shed 1 base, J shed 1 base, and the junction held 0 bases outside the gene matches. The CDR3 length is 14 residues. CDR3 bases: TGTGCCAGCAGTTTATACAGGGGCCAAGAGACCCAGTACTTC. Protein product: CASSLYRGQETQYF.

This clonotype appeared many times. The V and J genes are TRBV27 and TRBJ2-5; D is perhaps TRBD1 (5 bases). Germline values: CDR1 MNHEY, CDR2 SMNVEV (reference sequence). The CDR3 extends over 14 amino acids. Trimming shortened V by 8 bases and J by 5 bases, and 18 bases separated the two germline ends. The CDR3 DNA reads TGTGCCAGCGGAAATTACAGGAACCGCGAGACCCAGTACTTC. Translated: CASGNYRNRETQYF.

In its sample, this clonotype was seen many times. The J gene is TRBJ2-1, the V gene TRBV7-2, with TRBD2 matching 9 bases. V shed 2 bases, J shed 10 bases, and the junction held 9 bases outside the gene matches. This CDR3 region has 15 residues. Germline V gives CDR1 SGHTA, CDR2 FQGNSA. In nucleotides, the CDR3 is TGTGCCAGCAGCTTAACGACTCTGGCGGGAGGGGAGCAGTTCTTC. Protein sequence: CASSLTTLAGGEQFF. Supplemented by reference TRBV7-2 and TRBJ2-1, the full variable domain reads GAGVSQSPSNKVTEKGKDVELRCDPISGHTALYWYRQSLGQGLEFLIYFQGNSAPDKSGLPSDRFSAERTGGSVSTLTIQRTQQEDSAVYLCASSLTTLAGGEQFFGPGTRLTVL.

The chain links TRBV29-1 to TRBJ2-1; 10 bases are a match to TRBD2. The CDR3 runs 16 residues. V was clipped by 0 bases and J by 8 bases; unmatched bases: 10. The germline V gene encodes CDR1 SQVTM and CDR2 ANQGSEA. For the CDR3, the DNA is TGCAGCGTTGAAGATCCTCTGGCTAGCGGGAGTGATGAGCAGTTCTTC. Its translation is CSVEDPLASGSDEQFF.